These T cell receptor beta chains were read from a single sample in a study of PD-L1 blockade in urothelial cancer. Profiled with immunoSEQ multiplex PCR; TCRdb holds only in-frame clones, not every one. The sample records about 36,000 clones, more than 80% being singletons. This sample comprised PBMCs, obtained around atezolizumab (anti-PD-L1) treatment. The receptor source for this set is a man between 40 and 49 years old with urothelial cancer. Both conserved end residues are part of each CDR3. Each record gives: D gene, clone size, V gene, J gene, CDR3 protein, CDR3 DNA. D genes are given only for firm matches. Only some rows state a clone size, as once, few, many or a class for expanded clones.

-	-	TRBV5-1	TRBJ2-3	CASLRDLSTDTQYF	TGCGCCAGCTTGCGGGATCTTAGCACAGATACGCAGTATTTT
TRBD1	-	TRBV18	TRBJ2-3	CASSPGQGTTDTQYF	TGTGCCAGCTCACCCGGACAGGGGACGACAGATACGCAGTATTTT
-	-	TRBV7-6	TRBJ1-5	CASSLEGGARNQPQHF	TGTGCCAGCAGCTTAGAAGGGGGGGCGAGGAATCAGCCCCAGCATTTT
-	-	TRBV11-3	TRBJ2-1	CASSQFFLTRNNYNEQFF	TGTGCCAGCAGCCAATTCTTCCTGACTCGAAACAACTACAATGAGCAGTTCTTC
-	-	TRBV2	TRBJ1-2	CASSGGGGPFYGYTF	TGTGCCAGCAGTGGCGGGGGGGGACCTTTCTATGGCTACACCTTC
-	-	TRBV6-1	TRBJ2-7	CASSNYYEQYF	TGTGCCAGCAGTAATTACTACGAGCAGTACTTC
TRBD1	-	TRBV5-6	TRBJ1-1	CASSPRGLGTGNTEAFF	TGTGCCAGCAGCCCCCGAGGCCTTGGGACAGGGAACACTGAAGCTTTCTTT
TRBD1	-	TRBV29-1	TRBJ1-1	CSSSQGGQATEAFF	TGCAGCTCCTCCCAAGGGGGACAGGCCACCGAAGCTTTCTTT
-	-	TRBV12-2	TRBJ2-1	CASRLRSGRGKKQFF	TGTGCAAGTCGCTTAAGGAGCGGGAGGGGGAAAAAGCAGTTCTTC
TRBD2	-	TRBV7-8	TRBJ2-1	CASSLDASGRSYNEQFF	TGTGCCAGCAGCTTAGACGCTAGCGGGAGATCCTACAATGAGCAGTTCTTC
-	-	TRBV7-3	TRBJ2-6	CASSLTGSPGFSGANVLTF	TGTGCCAGCAGCTTAACTGGCAGTCCCGGGTTCTCTGGGGCCAACGTCCTGACTTTC
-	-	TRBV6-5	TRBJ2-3	CASSYWGRLGDTQYF	TGTGCCAGCAGTTACTGGGGCAGGCTTGGGGATACGCAGTATTTT
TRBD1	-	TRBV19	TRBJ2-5	CASTGGVEETQYF	TGTGCCAGTACAGGGGGCGTAGAGGAGACCCAGTACTTC
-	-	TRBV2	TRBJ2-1	CASSEGTPGNEQFF	TGTGCCAGCAGTGAGGGCACGCCCGGCAATGAGCAGTTCTTC
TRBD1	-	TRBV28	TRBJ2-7	CASSLTGTAYEQYF	TGTGCCAGCAGTCTGACCGGGACAGCTTACGAGCAGTACTTC
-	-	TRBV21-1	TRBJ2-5	CASSKAVAGGETQYF	TGTGCCAGCAGCAAAGCGGTAGCGGGAGGGGAGACCCAGTACTTC
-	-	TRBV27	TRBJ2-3	CASSWVRSRDSQYF	TGTGCCAGCAGTTGGGTCCGGAGCCGGGACTCGCAGTATTTT
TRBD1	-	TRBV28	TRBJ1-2	CASSVRGRDGYTF	TGTGCCAGCAGTGTCAGGGGGCGGGATGGCTACACCTTC
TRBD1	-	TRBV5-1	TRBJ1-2	CASSLAAGGKQSYGYTF	TGCGCCAGCAGCTTGGCCGCAGGGGGTAAACAATCTTATGGCTACACCTTC
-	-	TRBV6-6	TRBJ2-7	CASSSPTLSSYEQYF	TGTGCCAGCAGTTCACCTACCCTGAGCTCCTACGAGCAGTACTTC
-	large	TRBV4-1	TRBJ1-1	CASSPGGLKTEAFF	TGCGCCAGCAGCCCGGGGGGGCTTAAGACTGAAGCTTTCTTT
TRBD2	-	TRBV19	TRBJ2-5	CASRAGPTLWEETQYF	TGTGCCAGTAGAGCGGGACCAACCCTTTGGGAAGAGACCCAGTACTTC
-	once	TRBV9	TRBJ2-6	CASSVGGQASSGANVLTF	TGTGCCAGCAGCGTAGGGGGACAAGCTTCCTCTGGGGCCAACGTCCTGACTTTC
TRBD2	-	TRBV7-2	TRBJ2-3	CASSSTSSGRRTQYF	TGTGCCAGCAGCTCCACGTCTAGCGGGAGAAGAACGCAGTATTTT
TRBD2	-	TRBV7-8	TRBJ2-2	CASSLTLASGAGELFF	TGTGCCAGCAGCTTAACTTTGGCTAGCGGGGCCGGGGAGCTGTTTTTT
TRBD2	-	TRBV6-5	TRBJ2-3	CASSQSGRDTQYF	TGTGCCAGCAGTCAGAGCGGGAGAGATACGCAGTATTTT
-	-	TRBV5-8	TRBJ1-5	CASSLGGRGYSNQPQHF	TGTGCCAGCAGCTTGGGCGGCAGGGGATATAGCAATCAGCCCCAGCATTTT